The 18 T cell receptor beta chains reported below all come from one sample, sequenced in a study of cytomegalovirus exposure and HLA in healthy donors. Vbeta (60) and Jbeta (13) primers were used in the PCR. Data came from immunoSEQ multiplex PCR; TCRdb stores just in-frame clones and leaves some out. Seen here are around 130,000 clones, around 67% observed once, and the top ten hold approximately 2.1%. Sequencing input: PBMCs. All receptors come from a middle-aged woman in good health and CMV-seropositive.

The CDR3 DNA sequence: TGTGCCAGCAGTTTCTCCCCGGGACAAGTCCTTTCCTACAATGAGCAGTTCTTC. This translates into CASSFSPGQVLSYNEQFF. V is TRBV28 and J is TRBJ2-1; D might be TRBD1 (6 bases). V lost 3 bases and J 1 base, leaving 19 bases between the germline ends. This CDR3 has 18 amino acids. Germline V gene data show CDR1 as MDHEN and CDR2 as SYDVKM.

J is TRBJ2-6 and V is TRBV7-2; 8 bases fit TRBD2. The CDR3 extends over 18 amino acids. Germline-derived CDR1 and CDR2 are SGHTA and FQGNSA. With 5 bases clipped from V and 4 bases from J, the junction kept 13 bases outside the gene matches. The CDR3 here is CASSPASARGAGANVLTF. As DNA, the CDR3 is TGTGCCAGCAGCCCCGCAAGCGCGCGGGGGGCAGGGGCCAACGTCCTGACTTTC.

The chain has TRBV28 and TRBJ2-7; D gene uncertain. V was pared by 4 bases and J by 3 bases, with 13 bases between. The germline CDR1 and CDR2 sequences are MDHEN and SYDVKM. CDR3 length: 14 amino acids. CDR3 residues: CASSSPNRNYEQYF. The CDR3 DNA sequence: TGTGCCAGCAGTTCACCGAACAGAAACTACGAGCAGTACTTC.

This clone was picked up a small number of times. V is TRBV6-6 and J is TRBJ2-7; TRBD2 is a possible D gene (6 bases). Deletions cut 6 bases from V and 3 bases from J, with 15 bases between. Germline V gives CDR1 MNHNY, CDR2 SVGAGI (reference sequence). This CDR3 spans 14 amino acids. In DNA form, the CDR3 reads TGTGCCAGCAGAACCGGCGGGAAAGACTACGAGCAGTACTTC. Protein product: CASRTGGKDYEQYF.

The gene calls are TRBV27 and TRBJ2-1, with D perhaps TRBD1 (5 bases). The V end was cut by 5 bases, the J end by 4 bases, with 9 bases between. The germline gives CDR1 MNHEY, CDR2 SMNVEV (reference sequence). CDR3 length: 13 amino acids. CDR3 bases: TGTGCCAGCAGTGGAACAGGATACAATGAGCAGTTCTTC. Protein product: CASSGTGYNEQFF.

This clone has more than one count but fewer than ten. DNA of the CDR3: TGTGCCAGCAGCGGACAACAGGGGGCGCGGGGCTATGGCTACACCTTC. Residues: CASSGQQGARGYGYTF. The chain carries TRBV9 and TRBJ1-2, with TRBD1 matching 9 bases. This CDR3 spans 16 amino acids. V lost 3 bases and J lost 4; bases outside the gene matches: 10. Germline loops: CDR1 SGDLS, CDR2 YYNGEE.

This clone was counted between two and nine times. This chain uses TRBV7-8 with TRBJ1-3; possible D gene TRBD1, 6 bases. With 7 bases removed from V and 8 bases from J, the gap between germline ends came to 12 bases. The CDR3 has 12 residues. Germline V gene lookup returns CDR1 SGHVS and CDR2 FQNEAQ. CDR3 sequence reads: CASTYPGDTIYF. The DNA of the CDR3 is TGTGCCAGCACCTACCCAGGGGACACCATATATTTT.

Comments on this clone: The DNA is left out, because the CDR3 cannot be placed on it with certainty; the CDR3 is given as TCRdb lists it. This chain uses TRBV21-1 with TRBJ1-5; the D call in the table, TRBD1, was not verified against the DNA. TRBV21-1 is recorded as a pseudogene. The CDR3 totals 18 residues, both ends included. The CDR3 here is CASSKVGCGTGRNQPQHF.

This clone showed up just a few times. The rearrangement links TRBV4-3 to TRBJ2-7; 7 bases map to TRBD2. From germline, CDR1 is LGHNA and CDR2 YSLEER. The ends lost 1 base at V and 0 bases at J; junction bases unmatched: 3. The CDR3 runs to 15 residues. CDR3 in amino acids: CASSQAIAGSYEQYF. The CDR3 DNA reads TGCGCCAGCAGCCAAGCAATAGCGGGCTCCTACGAGCAGTACTTC.

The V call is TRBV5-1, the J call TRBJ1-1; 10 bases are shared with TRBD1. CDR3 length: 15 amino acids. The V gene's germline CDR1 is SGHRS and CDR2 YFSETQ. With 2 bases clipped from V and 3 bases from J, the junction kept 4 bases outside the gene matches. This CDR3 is CASSLPDRGYTEAFF. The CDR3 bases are TGCGCCAGCAGCTTACCGGACAGGGGGTACACTGAAGCTTTCTTT. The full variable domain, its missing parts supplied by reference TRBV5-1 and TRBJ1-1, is KAGVTQTPRYLIKTRGQQVTLSCSPISGHRSVSWYQQTPGQGLQFLFEYFSETQRNKGNFPGRFSGRQFSNSRSEMNVSTLELGDSALYLCASSLPDRGYTEAFFGQGTRLTVV.

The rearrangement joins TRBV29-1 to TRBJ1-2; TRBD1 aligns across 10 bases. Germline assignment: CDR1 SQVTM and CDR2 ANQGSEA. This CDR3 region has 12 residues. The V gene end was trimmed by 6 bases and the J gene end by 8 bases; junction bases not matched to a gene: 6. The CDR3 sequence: CSVSTGGGGYTF. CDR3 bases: TGCAGCGTGTCGACAGGGGGCGGCGGCTACACCTTC.

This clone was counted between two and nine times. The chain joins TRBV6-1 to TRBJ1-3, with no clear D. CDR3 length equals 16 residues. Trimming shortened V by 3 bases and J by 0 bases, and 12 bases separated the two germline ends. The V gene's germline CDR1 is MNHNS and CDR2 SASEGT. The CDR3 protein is CASSESSELSGNTIYF. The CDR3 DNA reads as TGTGCCAGCAGTGAGAGCAGCGAACTCTCTGGAAACACCATATATTTT.

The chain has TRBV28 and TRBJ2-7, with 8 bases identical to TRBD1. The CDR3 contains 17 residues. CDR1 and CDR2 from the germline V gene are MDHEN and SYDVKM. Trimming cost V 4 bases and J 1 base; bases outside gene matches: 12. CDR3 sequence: CASSSGGLGLGSYEQYF. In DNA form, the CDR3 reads TGTGCCAGCAGTTCAGGGGGCCTGGGGCTAGGGTCCTACGAGCAGTACTTC.

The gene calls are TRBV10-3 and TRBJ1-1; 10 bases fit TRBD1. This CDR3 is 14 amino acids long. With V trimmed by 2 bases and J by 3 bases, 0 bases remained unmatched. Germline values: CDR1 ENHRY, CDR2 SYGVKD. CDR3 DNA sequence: TGTGCCATCAGTGAGGGACAGGGGGACACTGAAGCTTTCTTT. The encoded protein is CAISEGQGDTEAFF.

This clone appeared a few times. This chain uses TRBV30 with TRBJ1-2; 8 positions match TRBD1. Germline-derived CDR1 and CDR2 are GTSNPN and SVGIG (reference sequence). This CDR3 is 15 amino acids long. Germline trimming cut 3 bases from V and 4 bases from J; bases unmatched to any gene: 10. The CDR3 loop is CAWRLLRTGPYGYTF. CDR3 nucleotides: TGTGCCTGGAGGCTGCTACGGACAGGGCCCTATGGCTACACCTTC. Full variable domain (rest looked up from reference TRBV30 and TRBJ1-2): SQTIHQWPATLVQPVGSPLSLECTVEGTSNPNLYWYRQAAGRGLQLLFYSVGIGQISSEVPQNLSASRPQDRQFILSSKKLLLSDSGFYLCAWRLLRTGPYGYTFGSGTRLTVV.

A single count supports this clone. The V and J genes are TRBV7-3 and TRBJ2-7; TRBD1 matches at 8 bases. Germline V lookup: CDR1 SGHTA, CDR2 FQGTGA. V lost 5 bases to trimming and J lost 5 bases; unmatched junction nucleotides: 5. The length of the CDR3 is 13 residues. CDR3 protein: CASSTQGGDEQYF. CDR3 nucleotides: TGTGCCAGCAGCACACAGGGGGGCGACGAGCAGTACTTC.

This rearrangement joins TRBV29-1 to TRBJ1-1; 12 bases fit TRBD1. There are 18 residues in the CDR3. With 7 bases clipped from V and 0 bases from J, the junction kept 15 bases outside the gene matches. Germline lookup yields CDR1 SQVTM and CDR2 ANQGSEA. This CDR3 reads CSGDGTGGADRMNTEAFF. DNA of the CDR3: TGCAGCGGGGACGGGACAGGGGGCGCCGATCGCATGAACACTGAAGCTTTCTTT.

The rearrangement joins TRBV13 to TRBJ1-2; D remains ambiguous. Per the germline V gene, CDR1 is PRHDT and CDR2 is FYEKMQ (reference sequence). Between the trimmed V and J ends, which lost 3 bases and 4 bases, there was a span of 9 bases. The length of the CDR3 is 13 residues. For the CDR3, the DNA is TGTGCCAGCAGCTTGGGCCAAATCTATGGCTACACCTTC. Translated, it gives CASSLGQIYGYTF.